This entry concerns a single TCR beta chain. The target antigen is unknown. The junction and the germline gene differ at one end; a read error may be behind it. This sample stems from a study of tumor-infiltrating lymphocytes in primary liver carcinoma. CDR1 is MGHRA and CDR2 is YSYEKL in the germline V gene. The CDR3 covers 17 residues. Investigators took RNA and DNA out together from 20-30 mg of unsorted bulk tissue. Whole-study results and caveats: Appearing in all five tumor regions was true of only about 8-25% of top clones. Overlap in tumor-adjacent and tumor-blood pairs fell below that of tumor region pairs.

Total RNA (approximately 500 ng) served as template for TCR beta cDNA synthesis primed by a constant-region primer. Three-round nested multiplex PCR performed with slightly modified ARM-PCR produced the TCR beta libraries. Amplification in the first two PCR rounds was performed using TRBV1-TRBV30 forward primers and a C-beta reverse primer for 9 to 11 cycles each. MiXCR was run by TCRdb on the multiplex PCR reads, yielding one entry per CDR3 protein. The table shows over 95,000 distinct CDR3 sequences, with approximately 71% occurring only once. This sequence joins TRBV4-1 and TRBJ2-1; 11 bases match TRBD2. The receptor was derived from a woman in her fifties or sixties with primary liver carcinoma and hepatitis B virus infection. Sequencing was carried out using liver tumor tissue from sampling region 5. Specified subset: tumor region T5, tumor centre. The CDR3 DNA reads as TGCGCCAGCTGCCATAGACTAGCGGGGAGCTCCTACAATGAACAGTTCTTC. Translating it yields CASCHRLAGSSYNEQFF.